The text below deals with one T cell receptor (beta chain). Both 60 Vbeta primers and 13 Jbeta primers went into the PCR. The method was immunoSEQ multiplex PCR; TCRdb's version includes in-frame clones alone and lacks a portion of them. The table shows under 200,000 clones, with over 80% occurring only once. The source of the sample is a study of cytomegalovirus exposure and HLA in healthy donors. Germline loops: CDR1 MNHEY, CDR2 SMNVEV (reference sequence). There are 15 residues in the CDR3. Trimming removed 0 bases at V and 9 bases at J, with 12 bases between. This clonotype originated in a human donor in good health. V gene TRBV27 combines with J gene TRBJ1-6; TRBD1 is a possible D gene (5 bases). The sequencing sample was made of PBMCs. The CDR3 reads CASSLSSQGSSPLHF. CDR3 nucleotide sequence: TGTGCCAGCAGTTTATCTAGTCAGGGTAGTTCACCCCTCCACTTT.